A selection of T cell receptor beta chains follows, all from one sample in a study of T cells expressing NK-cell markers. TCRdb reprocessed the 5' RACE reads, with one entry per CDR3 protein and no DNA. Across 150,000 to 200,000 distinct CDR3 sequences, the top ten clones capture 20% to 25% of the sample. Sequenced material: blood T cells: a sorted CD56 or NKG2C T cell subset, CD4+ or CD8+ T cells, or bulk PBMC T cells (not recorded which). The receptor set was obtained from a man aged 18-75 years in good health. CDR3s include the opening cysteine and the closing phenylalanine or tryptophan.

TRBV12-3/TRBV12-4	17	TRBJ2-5	CASSLGTGGWGQETQYF
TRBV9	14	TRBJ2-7	CASSGTGGANEQYF
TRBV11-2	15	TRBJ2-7	CASSLQAGPLYEQYF
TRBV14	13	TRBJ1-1	CASSQPMNTEAFF
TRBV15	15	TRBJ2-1	CATSGSGTVYNEQFF
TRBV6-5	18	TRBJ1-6	CASSYSGGASSYNSPLHF
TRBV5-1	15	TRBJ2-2	CASSLGGLDTGELFF
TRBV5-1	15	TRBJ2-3	CASSYTGGWADTQYF
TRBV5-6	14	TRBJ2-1	CASGGGPSYNEQFF
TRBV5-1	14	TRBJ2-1	CASSPRTDSNEQFF
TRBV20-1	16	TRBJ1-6	CSARVLGDIYNSPLHF
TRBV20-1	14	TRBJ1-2	CSARVGRAKGGYTF
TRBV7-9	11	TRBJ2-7	CASSRNYEQYF
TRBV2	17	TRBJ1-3	CASSVARMGLAGNTIYF
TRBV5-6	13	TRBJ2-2	CASSPGRAGELFF
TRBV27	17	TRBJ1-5	CASSLRPVYREDQPQHF
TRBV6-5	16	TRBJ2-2	CASSYGGGSNTGELFF
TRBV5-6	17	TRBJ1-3	CASSFPNGPSTGNTIYF
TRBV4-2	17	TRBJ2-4	CASSQRSGRLAKNIQYF
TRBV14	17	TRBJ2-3	CASSQDGLAGITDTQYF
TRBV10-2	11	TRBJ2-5	CASREFETQYF
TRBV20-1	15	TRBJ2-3	CSARGPDVRTDTQYF
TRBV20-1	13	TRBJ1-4	CSAPWGVGEKLFF
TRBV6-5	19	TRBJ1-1	CASSYLQGALGRENTEAFF
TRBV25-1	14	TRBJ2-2	CASSELESTGELFF
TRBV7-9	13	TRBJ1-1	CASSLAGVAEAFF
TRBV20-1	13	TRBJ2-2	CSARDRDTGELFF
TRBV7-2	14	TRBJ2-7	CASSLQGQVYEQYF
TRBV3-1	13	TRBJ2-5	CASSQRPQGGQYF
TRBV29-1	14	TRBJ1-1	CSVEDARSYTEAFF
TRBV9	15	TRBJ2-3	CASSEFWGVIDTQYF
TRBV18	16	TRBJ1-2	CASSPGTAKANYGYTF
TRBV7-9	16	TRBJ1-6	CASSPTGISTFSPLHF
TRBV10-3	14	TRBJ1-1	CAIRGTGGYTEAFF
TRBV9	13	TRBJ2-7	CASSGGQGYEQYF
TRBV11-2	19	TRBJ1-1	CASSLEGRLGFGGNTEAFF
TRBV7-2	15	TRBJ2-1	CASSLVSAGVDEQFF